This paragraph covers one T cell receptor beta chain sequence. The antigen is unknown. The data derive from a study of regulatory T cells in long-lasting Graves disease. Regarding the study as a whole: Newly diagnosed disease favored TRBV20-1 and TRBJ2-1 over persistent disease. Persistent patients had more shared public clonotypes (about 2,700) than new patients (roughly 940).

CDR1 is MNHNS and CDR2 is SASEGT in the germline V gene. CDR3 length equals 13 residues. With 5 bases removed from V and 6 bases from J, the gap between germline ends came to 14 bases. Assembly of TCR beta libraries relied on iRepertoire HTBI primers together with Arm-PCR of CDR3 regions. TCRdb fed the multiplex PCR reads into MiXCR, producing one record per CDR3 protein. The table has about 330,000 distinct CDR3 sequences, around 15% seen once; the top ten hold about 19%. Time point described: newly diagnosed GD, antithyroid drugs for less than 3 months. PBMCs were the source of the RNA used for TCR sequencing. The sample also formed part of further work on T cells in Graves' hyperthyroidism and ophthalmopathy.

The sample was peripheral blood mononuclear cells (PBMCs), taken at new diagnosis, from a patient treated with antithyroid drugs. This clonotype was sampled from a woman younger than 30 with Graves disease. J is TRBJ2-7 and V is TRBV6-1; D perhaps matches TRBD2 (5 bases). CDR3 protein: CASSYEGLGEQYF. CDR3 bases: TGTGCCAGCAGTTACGAGGGCCTGGGCGAGCAGTACTTC.